The 5 T cell receptor beta chains presented below share a single source sample, sequenced in a study of TIL therapy for anti-PD-1-resistant metastatic lung cancer. Sequencing used immunoSEQ v3. TCRdb's copy holds only in-frame clones and misses some; the assay was immunoSEQ multiplex PCR. Of tens of thousands of clones listed, about two thirds are singletons. Time point described: pre-treatment sample, taken before nivolumab and TIL therapy. The sample here was blood, taken at baseline. The receptors stem from a person between 25 and 80 years old with non-small cell lung cancer.

The rearrangement joins TRBV6-1 to TRBJ1-2, with 7 bases fitting TRBD1. Germline V gene sequence: CDR1 MNHNS, CDR2 SASEGT. V was pared by 4 bases and J by 2 bases, with 4 bases of the junction left unmatched. This CDR3 contains 14 residues. In nucleotides, the CDR3 is TGTGCCAGCAGTGGATGGACAGGAAACTATGGCTACACCTTC. Translating gives CASSGWTGNYGYTF.

V gene TRBV25-1 combines with J gene TRBJ2-5; tentative D call: TRBD2 (6 bases). CDR1 and CDR2 (germline): MGHDK, SYGVNS. This CDR3 is built from 16 residues. The germline V and J ends were trimmed by 1 base and 5 bases, with 17 bases remaining between them. CDR3 DNA sequence: TGTGCCAGCAGTGAATCCCCTGGAGGGCCCTATGAGACCCAGTACTTC. Protein: CASSESPGGPYETQYF.

The chain's CDR3 is CASSESRRGGYEQYF. The DNA of the CDR3 is TGCGCCAGCAGTGAGTCGCGCAGAGGTGGCTACGAGCAGTACTTC. The chain uses TRBV10-1 and TRBJ2-7; D gene ambiguous. The CDR3 consists of 15 residues. Trimming left V 0 bases short and J 3 bases short, with 12 bases between. Germline loops: CDR1 WNHNN, CDR2 SYGVQD (reference sequence).

There are a few counts of this clone. The rearrangement uses TRBV6-1 and TRBJ1-6; D ambiguous. V lost 3 bases and J lost 0, with 15 bases in between. In germline, CDR1 is MNHNS, CDR2 SASEGT. The CDR3 extends over 18 amino acids. CDR3 region: CASSDGRPGDSYNSPLHF. The DNA for the CDR3 is TGTGCCAGCAGTGACGGGCGACCTGGGGACTCCTATAATTCACCCCTCCACTTT.

The CDR3 reads CASSLPSQGHQPQHF. Here the CDR3 DNA reads TGTGCCAGCAGTTTACCGTCACAGGGACATCAGCCCCAGCATTTT. V and J are TRBV28 and TRBJ1-5; a weak D match, TRBD1 (6 bases). The CDR3 loop spans 15 amino acids. From germline, CDR1 is MDHEN and CDR2 SYDVKM. Trimming cost V 2 bases and J 5 bases, with 13 bases left between them.